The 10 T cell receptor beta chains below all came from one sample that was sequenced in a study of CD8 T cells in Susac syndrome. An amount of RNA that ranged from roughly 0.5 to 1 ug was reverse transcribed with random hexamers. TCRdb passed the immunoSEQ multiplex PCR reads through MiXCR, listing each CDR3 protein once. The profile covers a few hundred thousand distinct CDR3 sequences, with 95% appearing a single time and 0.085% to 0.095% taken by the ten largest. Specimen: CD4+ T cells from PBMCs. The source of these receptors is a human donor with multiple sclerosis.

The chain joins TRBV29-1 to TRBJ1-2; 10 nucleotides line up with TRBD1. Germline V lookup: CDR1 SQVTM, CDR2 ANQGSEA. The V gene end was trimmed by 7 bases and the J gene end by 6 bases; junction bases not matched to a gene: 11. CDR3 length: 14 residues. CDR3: CSGTNPGQGNGYTF. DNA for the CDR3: TGCAGCGGAACGAACCCGGGACAGGGGAATGGCTACACCTTC.

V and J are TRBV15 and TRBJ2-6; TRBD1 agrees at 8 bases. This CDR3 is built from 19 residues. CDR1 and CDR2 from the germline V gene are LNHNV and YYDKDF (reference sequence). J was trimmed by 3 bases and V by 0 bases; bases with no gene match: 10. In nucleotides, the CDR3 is TGTGCCACCAGCAGAGATCGTGCAGGGGGCTACGGTGGGGCCAACGTCCTGACTTTC. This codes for CATSRDRAGGYGGANVLTF.

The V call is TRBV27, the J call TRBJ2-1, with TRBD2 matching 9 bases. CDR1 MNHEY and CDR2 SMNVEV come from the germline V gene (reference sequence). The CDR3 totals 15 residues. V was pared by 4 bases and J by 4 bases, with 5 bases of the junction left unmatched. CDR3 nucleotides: TGTGCCAGCAGTTCGGGACTAGCTCGTTACAATGAGCAGTTCTTC. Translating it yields CASSSGLARYNEQFF.

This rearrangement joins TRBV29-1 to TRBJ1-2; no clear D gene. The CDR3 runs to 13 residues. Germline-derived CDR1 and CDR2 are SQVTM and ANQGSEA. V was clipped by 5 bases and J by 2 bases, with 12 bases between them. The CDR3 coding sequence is TGCAGCGTTCAGGTCTTGTCGAACTATGGCTACACCTTC. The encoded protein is CSVQVLSNYGYTF.

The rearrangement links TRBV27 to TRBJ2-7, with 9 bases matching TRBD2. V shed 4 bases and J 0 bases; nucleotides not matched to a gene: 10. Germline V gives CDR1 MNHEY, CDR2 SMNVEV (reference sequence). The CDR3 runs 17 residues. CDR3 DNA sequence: TGTGCCAGCAGTTACCGTAGCGGGAGCCCAAGCTCCTACGAGCAGTACTTC. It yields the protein CASSYRSGSPSSYEQYF.

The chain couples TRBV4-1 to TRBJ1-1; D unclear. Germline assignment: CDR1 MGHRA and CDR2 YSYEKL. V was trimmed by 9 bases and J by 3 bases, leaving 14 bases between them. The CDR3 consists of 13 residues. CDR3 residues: CASRQRIDTEAFF. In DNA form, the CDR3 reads TGCGCCAGTAGGCAACGTATTGACACTGAAGCTTTCTTT.

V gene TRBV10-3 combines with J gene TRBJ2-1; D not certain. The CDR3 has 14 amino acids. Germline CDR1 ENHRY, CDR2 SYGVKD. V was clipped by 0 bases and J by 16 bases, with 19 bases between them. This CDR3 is CAISESAIGGLSFF. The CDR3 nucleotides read TGTGCCATCAGTGAGTCGGCTATCGGCGGTCTCTCCTTCTTC.

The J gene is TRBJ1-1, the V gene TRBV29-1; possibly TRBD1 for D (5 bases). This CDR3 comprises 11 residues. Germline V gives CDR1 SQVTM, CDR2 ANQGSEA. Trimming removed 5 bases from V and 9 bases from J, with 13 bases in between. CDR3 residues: CSVLVTDKAFF. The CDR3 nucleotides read TGCAGCGTTTTGGTGACGGACAAAGCTTTCTTT.

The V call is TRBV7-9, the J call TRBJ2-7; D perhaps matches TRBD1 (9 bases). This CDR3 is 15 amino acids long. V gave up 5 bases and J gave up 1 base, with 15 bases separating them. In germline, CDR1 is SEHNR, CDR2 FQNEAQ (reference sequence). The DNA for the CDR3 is TGTGCCAGCAGCCAGCGGGGGACAGGGTCCTACGAGCAGTACTTC. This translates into CASSQRGTGSYEQYF.

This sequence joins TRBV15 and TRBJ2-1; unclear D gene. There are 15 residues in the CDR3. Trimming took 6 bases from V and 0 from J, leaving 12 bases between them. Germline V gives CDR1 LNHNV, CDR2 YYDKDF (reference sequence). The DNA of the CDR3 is TGTGCCACCAGAGAAGGCCAGCGCTCCTACAATGAGCAGTTCTTC. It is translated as CATREGQRSYNEQFF.